The 5 T cell receptor beta chains in this list originate from one sample, sequenced in a study of blood T cell repertoires in COVID-19. TCRdb's table, derived via immunoSEQ multiplex PCR, lists solely in-frame clones and lacks some. The sample records under 130,000 clones, around 87% being singletons. The sample consisted of peripheral blood. The origin of the receptors is a woman older than 75 with acute or convalescent COVID-19.

The V gene is TRBV5-6, the J gene TRBJ1-4; 8 positions match TRBD1. With V trimmed by 5 bases and J by 8 bases, 2 bases remained unmatched. CDR1 and CDR2 (germline): SGHDT, YYEEEE. This CDR3 is built from 12 residues. The CDR3, as DNA: TGTGCCAGCAGTCGACAGGGGGAAAAACTGTTTTTT. Protein sequence: CASSRQGEKLFF.

This rearrangement joins TRBV28 to TRBJ2-7; a possible D gene is TRBD2 (5 bases). The CDR3 runs to 13 residues. Germline CDR1 MDHEN, CDR2 SYDVKM. Trimming removed 3 bases at V and 0 bases at J, with 6 bases between. CDR3 loop: CASSFGGSYEQYF. CDR3 bases: TGTGCCAGCAGTTTTGGAGGCTCCTACGAGCAGTACTTC.

The J gene is TRBJ1-6, the V gene TRBV5-1; tentatively, D is TRBD1 (6 bases). CDR1 and CDR2 from the germline V gene are SGHRS and YFSETQ. Trimming pared 4 bases from V and 7 bases from J, leaving 15 bases between. The CDR3 is 15 amino acids. CDR3 in amino acids: CASSEGTSLNSPLHF. CDR3 in DNA: TGCGCCAGCAGCGAAGGGACAAGTCTGAATTCACCCCTCCACTTT.

The CDR3 DNA reads as TGTGCCACCAGTGAAACGGGCGGGGGGCTTTACAATGAGCAGTTCTTC. It encodes CATSETGGGLYNEQFF. The chain uses TRBV24-1 and TRBJ2-1; 8 positions agree with TRBD2. CDR3 length: 16 residues. Germline CDR1 and CDR2: KGHDR and SFDVKD. V shed 4 bases, J shed 4 bases, and the junction held 8 bases outside the gene matches.

This chain joins TRBV19 and TRBJ1-2; perhaps TRBD1 as D (5 bases). Trimming removed 5 bases at V and 4 bases at J, with 11 bases between. Germline V lookup: CDR1 LNHDA, CDR2 SQIVND (reference sequence). This CDR3 spans 13 amino acids. The CDR3 coding sequence is TGTGCCAGTAGTCCCCAGGGCGTCTATGGCTACACCTTC. The encoded protein is CASSPQGVYGYTF.